This T cell receptor beta chain originates from a study of T cell clonotyping in hematopoietic cell transplantation. Study outcomes and limitations: CD4 and CD8 repertoire contributions could not be separated without sorting.

Recipient blood drawn about 28 days pretransplant and days 30, 100, 180 after. This table comes from immunoSEQ multiplex PCR, and its TCRdb copy is limited to in-frame clones, with some not included. Altogether about 6,700 clones are present, 37% being singletons, with the ten largest covering more than 15%. This clone was found a few times. Antigen unknown. A clone one base away is much larger, so this may be a read error. This CDR3 is also generated by other DNA sequences in the sample. The CDR3 is 13 amino acids. Germline V gives CDR1 SEHNR, CDR2 FQNEAQ (reference sequence). The sample consisted of peripheral blood mononuclear cells, taken 30 days after allogeneic stem cell transplant. The receptor comes from a female patient over 55 who had an allogeneic stem cell transplant, so the T cells may come from the graft donor. Some clones in this sample may be carry-over from other donors' samples. V usage is TRBV7-9 and J usage is TRBJ1-1; D gene ambiguous. CDR3 amino acids: CAIVTGGNTEAFF. The CDR3 region has the DNA TGTGCCATCGTGACCGGTGGGAACACTGAAGCCTTCTTT.